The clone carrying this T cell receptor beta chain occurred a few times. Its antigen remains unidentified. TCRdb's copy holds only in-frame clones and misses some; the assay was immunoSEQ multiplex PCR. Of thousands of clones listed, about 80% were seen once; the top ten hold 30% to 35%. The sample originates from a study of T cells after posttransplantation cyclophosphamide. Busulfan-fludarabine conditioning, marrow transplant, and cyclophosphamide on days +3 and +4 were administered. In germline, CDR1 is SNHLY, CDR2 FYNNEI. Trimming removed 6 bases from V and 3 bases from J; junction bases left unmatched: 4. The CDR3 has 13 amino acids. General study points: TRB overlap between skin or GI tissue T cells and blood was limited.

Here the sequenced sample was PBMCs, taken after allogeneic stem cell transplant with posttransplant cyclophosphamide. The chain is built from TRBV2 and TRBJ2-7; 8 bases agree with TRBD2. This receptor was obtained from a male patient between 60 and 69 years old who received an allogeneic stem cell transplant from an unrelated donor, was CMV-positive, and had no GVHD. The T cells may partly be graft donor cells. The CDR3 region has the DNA TGTGCCAGCAGGGCCGGGACTAGCTACGAGCAGTACTTC. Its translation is CASRAGTSYEQYF.